This T cell receptor (beta chain) was profiled in a study of blood T cell repertoires in COVID-19. Study details: From the United States, Italy and Spain came samples of acute and convalescent COVID-19. T cells, B-cell-depleted T cells, or PBMCs provided the cDNA or gDNA that served as material.

Profiled with immunoSEQ multiplex PCR; TCRdb holds only in-frame clones, not every one. The table records 90,000 or so clones, approximately 87% of them present only once. Germline V gene lookup returns CDR1 LGHNA and CDR2 YNFKEQ. The CDR3 runs 14 residues. V was shortened by 4 bases and J by 2 bases, with 12 bases between the two germline ends. The chain carries TRBV4-2 and TRBJ2-7, with D possibly being TRBD1 (6 bases). This receptor was obtained from a human donor in a cohort sampled during active COVID-19. Sequencing was carried out using peripheral blood. CDR3 protein: CASSPGDLTYEQYF. The DNA for the CDR3 is TGTGCCAGCAGCCCAGGGGACCTAACCTACGAGCAGTACTTC.